This TCR beta chain was captured by sequencing in a study of blood T cell repertoires in COVID-19. On the study more broadly: COVID-19 samples, acute and convalescent, were from the United States, Italy and Spain.

As originally analysed: Amplification of reference gene primers was used by the study to estimate nucleated cell counts. TCRdb keeps only in-frame clones here, not all; method: immunoSEQ multiplex PCR. From that table come the V and J calls and clone size; the DNA was used to work out D and trimming. The sample holds about 110,000 clones, about 76% seen once. V shed 6 bases and J shed 7 bases, with 18 bases lying between them. The V gene's germline CDR1 is MDHEN and CDR2 SYDVKM. This CDR3 spans 14 amino acids. The clonotype comes from an elderly man with acute or convalescent COVID-19. V and J are TRBV28 and TRBJ1-1; possibly TRBD1 for D (5 bases). Sequenced material: peripheral blood. The CDR3 loop reads CASSTSYPRGEAFF. Here the CDR3 DNA reads TGTGCCAGCAGCACCTCTTATCCTAGGGGTGAAGCTTTCTTT.